The 27 T cell receptor beta chains given below trace back to one sample, sequenced in a study of a mutant IDH1 vaccine in newly diagnosed glioma. Antigens for these TCRs are unknown. Noted time point: week 5, during vaccination. Doses comprised 300 ug of mutant IDH1 20-mer peptide each, plus topical imiquimod. Libraries were prepared by immunoSEQ multiplex PCR; TCRdb keeps only in-frame clonotypes and omits some of them. The profile shows roughly 62,000 clones, about 88% of them singletons. The sequences come from PBMCs, collected from a glioma patient whose treatment included an IDH1 peptide vaccine. The receptor set was obtained from a woman aged 50 to 65 with glioma.

In the case of this clone: A junction end diverges from the germline sequence, so it may reflect a read error. This chain links TRBV5-4 with TRBJ1-1; a weak D match, TRBD1 (5 bases). Germline V lookup: CDR1 SGHNT, CDR2 YYREEE (reference sequence). This CDR3 is built from 13 residues. This chain's CDR3 is CATSREGNTEAFF. In nucleotides, the CDR3 is TGTGCCACCAGCAGGGAAGGGAACACTGAAGCTTTCTTT. Filled out from reference TRBV5-4 and TRBJ1-1, the complete variable domain reads ETGVTQSPTHLIKTRGQQVTLRCSSQSGHNTVSWYQQALGQGPQFIFQYYREEENGRGNFPPRFSGLQFPNYSSELNVNALELDDSALYLCATSREGNTEAFFGQGTRLTVV.

The CDR3 loop is CSASYTGELFF. The CDR3 nucleotides read TGCAGTGCTAGTTACACCGGGGAGCTGTTTTTT. The rearrangement links TRBV20-1 to TRBJ2-2; no reliable D call. In germline, CDR1 is DFQATT, CDR2 SNEGSKA (reference sequence). The CDR3 consists of 11 residues. V lost 3 bases, J lost 3 bases, and 2 bases lay in between.

The chain employs TRBV27 and TRBJ2-3; D perhaps matches TRBD1 (6 bases). V lost 8 bases and J 2 bases, leaving 14 bases between the germline ends. The CDR3 spans 14 residues. Germline values: CDR1 MNHEY, CDR2 SMNVEV (reference sequence). CDR3 residues: CASRSGTITDTQYF. CDR3 coding DNA: TGTGCCAGCCGCTCCGGGACAATCACAGATACGCAGTATTTT.

This clone was observed once. This chain joins TRBV4-1 and TRBJ2-5; TRBD2 matches 12 bases. The germline V gene has CDR1 MGHRA and CDR2 YSYEKL. The CDR3 loop spans 17 amino acids. J lost 2 bases, V lost 0 bases, and 4 bases had no gene match. The CDR3 DNA reads as TGCGCCAGCAGCCAAGAATGGCTAGCGGGGGGGCAAGAGACCCAGTACTTC. Translated: CASSQEWLAGGQETQYF.

The V gene is TRBV30, the J gene TRBJ2-7; the D is unclear. CDR1 and CDR2 (germline): GTSNPN, SVGIG (reference sequence). V was pared by 5 bases and J by 4 bases, with 9 bases between. The CDR3 sequence is 11 residues long. The CDR3 region is CAWREPYEQYF. CDR3 in DNA: TGTGCCTGGCGAGAACCGTACGAGCAGTACTTC.

V usage is TRBV5-1 and J usage is TRBJ2-5; a possible D gene is TRBD1 (6 bases). The V gene lost 6 bases and the J gene lost 4 bases, with 19 bases spanning the gap. Germline V lookup: CDR1 SGHRS, CDR2 YFSETQ. CDR3 length: 15 amino acids. The CDR3 DNA is TGCGCCAGCACCTTTGGCAGAGGGGGTCGAGAGACCCAGTACTTC. It specifies CASTFGRGGRETQYF.

About this clone itself: Germline is not matched at one junction end, which may reflect a read error. The chain has TRBV25-1 and TRBJ2-4; D is tentatively TRBD1 or TRBD2 (5 bases each). The length of the CDR3 is 12 residues. Germline CDR1 MGHDK, CDR2 SYGVNS. CDR3 in amino acids: CASSEYPTGPDF. DNA of the CDR3: TGTGCCAGCAGTGAATATCCCACGGGACCTGACTTC.

The chain links TRBV28 to TRBJ1-1, with a possible D match to TRBD1 (5 bases). CDR1 and CDR2 (germline): MDHEN, SYDVKM. V was cut by 3 bases and J by 6 bases, with 17 bases left in between. The CDR3 consists of 15 residues. The chain's CDR3 is CASSFDQGPAAEAFF. The CDR3 bases are TGTGCCAGCAGTTTCGATCAGGGCCCCGCCGCTGAAGCTTTCTTT.

The chain couples TRBV10-3 to TRBJ1-3; D unresolved. The CDR3 runs to 16 residues. Trimming removed 8 bases at V and 0 bases at J, with 17 bases between. Germline V gene sequence: CDR1 ENHRY, CDR2 SYGVKD. CDR3 bases: TGTGCCATCCGGGAGTGGGTGCCTAGCTCTGGAAACACCATATATTTT. Translating gives CAIREWVPSSGNTIYF.

The V call is TRBV23-1, the J call TRBJ1-3, with D unresolved. TRBV23-1 counts as an open reading frame of uncertain function. The CDR3 totals 16 residues. V was shortened by 8 bases and J by 2 bases, with 19 bases between the two germline ends. The chain's CDR3 is CASWPGWSGAGNTIYF. The DNA for the CDR3 is TGCGCCAGCTGGCCCGGTTGGTCTGGGGCTGGAAACACCATATATTTT.

This clone was seen a handful of times. This chain links TRBV5-4 with TRBJ1-1; maybe TRBD1 (5 bases). The ends were cut back, 4 bases at V and 0 bases at J, with 10 bases in the middle. The CDR3 sequence is 14 residues long. CDR1 is SGHNT, CDR2 YYREEE, per germline (reference sequence). The CDR3 nucleotides are TGTGCCAGCAGCCCGGACATCATGAACACTGAAGCTTTCTTT. Encoded protein: CASSPDIMNTEAFF.

The rearrangement links TRBV7-2 to TRBJ1-1, with unresolved D. This CDR3 is 12 amino acids long. V was trimmed by 5 bases and J by 10 bases, leaving 14 bases between them. Germline-derived CDR1 and CDR2 are SGHTA and FQGNSA. This CDR3 reads CASSLYVGLAFF. The DNA for the CDR3 is TGTGCCAGCAGCCTTTACGTCGGGTTAGCTTTCTTT.

This clone has just a few counts. The V call is TRBV29-1, the J call TRBJ1-1; D gene ambiguous. Trimming left V 4 bases short and J 0 bases short, with 12 bases between. The germline V gene encodes CDR1 SQVTM and CDR2 ANQGSEA. This CDR3 has 14 amino acids. In nucleotides, the CDR3 is TGCAGCGTTGTTTCTAGGAGCATGAACACTGAAGCTTTCTTT. Protein sequence: CSVVSRSMNTEAFF.

J is TRBJ1-2 and V is TRBV9; D unclear. Deletions cut 0 bases from V and 4 bases from J, with 10 bases between. Germline V gives CDR1 SGDLS, CDR2 YYNGEE. The CDR3 covers 14 residues. The CDR3 loop reads CASSVGSKVYGYTF. The DNA for the CDR3 is TGTGCCAGCAGCGTAGGCAGTAAAGTCTATGGCTACACCTTC.

The chain carries TRBV29-1 and TRBJ1-2; no reliable D call. CDR3 size: 12 residues. CDR1 SQVTM and CDR2 ANQGSEA come from the germline V gene. Deletions cut 3 bases from V and 4 bases from J, with 9 bases between. The CDR3, as DNA: TGCAGCGTTGATAGCGTGGGCTATGGCTACACCTTC. Amino acids: CSVDSVGYGYTF.

This chain uses TRBV30 with TRBJ2-3, with D perhaps TRBD2 (6 bases). Germline CDR1 GTSNPN, CDR2 SVGIG (reference sequence). Trimming cost V 5 bases and J 2 bases, with 14 bases left between them. The CDR3 contains 14 residues. In nucleotides, the CDR3 is TGTGCCTGGGGAGAAGGCGGGGCCACAGATACGCAGTATTTT. Translated, it gives CAWGEGGATDTQYF.

This clone was counted only a few times. This chain joins TRBV19 and TRBJ1-1; 7 bases match TRBD1. Looked up from germline, CDR1 is LNHDA and CDR2 is SQIVND (reference sequence). The CDR3 totals 14 residues. V shed 6 bases, J shed 4 bases, and the junction held 8 bases outside the gene matches. The CDR3 DNA is TGTGCCAGTAGGCACACAGGGGCCCCCACTGAAGCTTTCTTT. This translates into CASRHTGAPTEAFF.

The chain recombines TRBV5-1 with TRBJ2-3; no reliable D call. Between the trimmed V and J ends, which lost 0 bases and 4 bases, there was a span of 9 bases. This CDR3 is 14 amino acids long. Germline V gene sequence: CDR1 SGHRS, CDR2 YFSETQ. Here the CDR3 reads CASSLGRRADTQYF. The CDR3 DNA follows: TGCGCCAGCAGCTTGGGCAGGCGAGCAGATACGCAGTATTTT.

The gene calls are TRBV27 and TRBJ2-7, with TRBD2 matching 7 bases. With V trimmed by 6 bases and J by 0 bases, 5 bases remained unmatched. CDR3 length: 14 amino acids. Germline V gene sequence: CDR1 MNHEY, CDR2 SMNVEV (reference sequence). Here the CDR3 reads CASRTGTTSYEQYF. CDR3 nucleotides: TGTGCCAGCAGAACCGGGACTACCTCCTACGAGCAGTACTTC.

This clone was found once. This chain uses TRBV2 with TRBJ1-4; perhaps TRBD1 as D (6 bases). There are 15 residues in the CDR3. Trimming stripped 5 bases from V and 2 bases from J, with 12 bases between. CDR1 is SNHLY and CDR2 is FYNNEI in the germline V gene. CDR3 loop: CASSRTGMTNEKLFF. The CDR3 coding sequence is TGTGCCAGCAGTCGTACAGGGATGACTAATGAAAAACTGTTTTTT.

The rearrangement uses TRBV5-6 and TRBJ1-6; 7 positions match TRBD1. The CDR3 covers 16 residues. The V gene end was trimmed by 3 bases and the J gene end by 6 bases; junction bases not matched to a gene: 9. The germline V gene has CDR1 SGHDT and CDR2 YYEEEE. The DNA of the CDR3 is TGTGCCAGCAGCTGGGGAGGGGGCGTAATTAATTCACCCCTCCACTTT. Residues: CASSWGGGVINSPLHF.

The chain carries TRBV7-2 and TRBJ2-7; TRBD2 is a possible D gene (6 bases). Trimming removed 4 bases at V and 4 bases at J, with 17 bases between. This CDR3 contains 15 residues. The germline V gene has CDR1 SGHTA and CDR2 FQGNSA. CDR3 nucleotides: TGTGCCAGCAGCTCGGGGGTGGCGGGGCTTTACGAGCAGTACTTC. Protein: CASSSGVAGLYEQYF.

The CDR3, as DNA: TGTGCCAGCAGCAGGGGTTCTCGGGAGACCCAGTACTTC. Amino acids: CASSRGSRETQYF. The gene calls are TRBV28 and TRBJ2-5; D possibly corresponds to TRBD1 (6 bases). Germline values: CDR1 MDHEN, CDR2 SYDVKM. Trimming cost V 6 bases and J 5 bases, with 13 bases left between them. The CDR3 sequence is 13 residues long.

A note on this clone: A junction end diverges from the germline sequence, so it may reflect a read error. The chain has TRBV19 and TRBJ1-3; perhaps TRBD1 as D (6 bases). CDR3 length: 13 amino acids. Germline V lookup: CDR1 LNHDA, CDR2 SQIVND (reference sequence). The CDR3 DNA reads as TGTGCCAGTAAGAGACAGGCTGGGAACACCATATATTTT. This codes for CASKRQAGNTIYF.

The J gene is TRBJ1-3, the V gene TRBV19; no clear D gene. V was pared by 0 bases and J by 3 bases, with 12 bases between. CDR1 is LNHDA and CDR2 is SQIVND in the germline V gene (reference sequence). This CDR3 spans 16 amino acids. The DNA for the CDR3 is TGTGCCAGTAGTATAGAAGGAGGGTTCGATGGAAACACCATATATTTT. Translation: CASSIEGGFDGNTIYF.

This chain links TRBV6-1 with TRBJ1-5, with D unresolved. The V gene lost 3 bases and the J gene lost 13 bases, with 10 bases spanning the gap. CDR1 is MNHNS, CDR2 SASEGT, per germline. The length of the CDR3 is 11 residues. CDR3 loop: CASSDEAAQHF. In DNA, the CDR3 is TGTGCCAGCAGTGATGAGGCAGCGCAGCATTTT.

The CDR3 reads CASSSRAGANVLTF. The CDR3 coding sequence is TGTGCCAGCAGTTCCAGGGCTGGGGCCAACGTCCTGACTTTC. This chain joins TRBV2 and TRBJ2-6; D may be TRBD1 (5 bases). The germline V gene encodes CDR1 SNHLY and CDR2 FYNNEI. V lost 5 bases and J lost 2, with 7 bases in between. The CDR3 is 14 residues long.